The 13 T cell receptor beta chains presented below share a single source sample, sequenced in a study of vaccination effects on CD4 cells after COVID-19. The data were produced by immunoSEQ multiplex PCR, yet TCRdb's version contains in-frame clones alone and is incomplete. This table has around 81,000 clones, around four fifths appearing once. What these receptors recognize is not known. Sequencing was preceded by expansion of antigen-specific CD4+ T cells with viral peptide pools in the ViraFEST assay. The culture ran for 10 days, and then CD4+ T cells were isolated. Vaccination of participants consisted of two doses of either the BNT162b2 or mRNA-1273 vaccine. The input for sequencing was CD4+ T cells from PBMCs cultured with HCoV-OC43 spike peptides, taken after COVID-19 vaccination. Stated subset: HCoV-OC43 spike overlapping peptide pool stimulation. The receptors were gathered from a human donor who received a COVID-19 vaccine.

The chain employs TRBV7-6 and TRBJ2-4, with a weak D call TRBD2 (6 bases). The V gene's germline CDR1 is SGHVS and CDR2 FNYEAQ. The CDR3 length is 16 residues. Trimming took off 3 bases at V and 1 base at J, with 13 bases between the two ends. Here the CDR3 reads CASSLEGMGAKNIQYF. DNA of the CDR3: TGTGCCAGCAGCTTGGAGGGTATGGGCGCCAAAAACATTCAGTACTTC.

The CDR3 here is CASSLGVGGQFF. DNA for the CDR3: TGTGCCAGCAGTTTAGGCGTGGGTGGGCAGTTCTTC. This sequence joins TRBV28 and TRBJ2-1; no reliable D call. Trimming removed 2 bases from V and 12 bases from J, with 11 bases in between. Germline CDR1 and CDR2: MDHEN and SYDVKM. The CDR3 is made up of 12 amino acids.

The chain recombines TRBV24-1 with TRBJ1-4; 10 bases map to TRBD1. The CDR3 totals 16 residues. The V segment lost 4 bases and the J segment 4 bases; nucleotides outside the gene matches: 5. Germline V lookup: CDR1 KGHDR, CDR2 SFDVKD. CDR3 protein: CATSDPGTGDNEKLFF. The DNA for the CDR3 is TGTGCCACCAGTGACCCCGGGACAGGGGATAATGAAAAACTGTTTTTT.

The rearrangement joins TRBV18 to TRBJ1-5; 10 bases fit TRBD1. Germline V gene sequence: CDR1 KGHSH, CDR2 LQKENI. The V gene end was trimmed by 3 bases and the J gene end by 6 bases; junction bases not matched to a gene: 8. The CDR3 length is 16 residues. The CDR3 DNA is TGTGCCAGCTCACCTGGGGACAGGGGCGATACTCAGCCCCAGCATTTT. It is translated as CASSPGDRGDTQPQHF.

In this sample, this clone turned up a few times. The CDR3 sequence is CASRQGGHQNTEAFF. The CDR3 bases are TGTGCCAGCAGACAAGGAGGACACCAGAACACTGAAGCTTTCTTT. The chain uses TRBV5-4 and TRBJ1-1; TRBD1 might be the D (5 bases). Germline values: CDR1 SGHNT, CDR2 YYREEE (reference sequence). The CDR3 is 15 amino acids. V gave up 5 bases and J gave up 1 base, with 15 bases separating them.

This clone was counted once. In nucleotides, the CDR3 is TGTGCCAGCAGGACTAGGGCCGACGCGAACACCGGGGAGCTGTTTTTT. The encoded protein is CASRTRADANTGELFF. The genes are TRBV2 and TRBJ2-2; possibly TRBD2 for D (6 bases). The germline CDR1 and CDR2 sequences are SNHLY and FYNNEI. The V and J ends lost 6 bases and 0 bases respectively, with 14 bases between them. The CDR3 covers 16 residues.

About this clone: The same CDR3 arises from other DNA sequences in this sample as well. V usage is TRBV12-3 or TRBV12-4 and J usage is TRBJ1-1; a possible D gene is TRBD1 (5 bases). V shed 5 bases and J shed 3 bases, with 7 bases lying between them. The CDR3 loop spans 12 amino acids. This chain's CDR3 is CASSPGYTEAFF. The CDR3 DNA follows: TGTGCCAGCAGTCCAGGGTACACTGAAGCTTTCTTT.

The rearrangement joins TRBV25-1 to TRBJ1-5; possible D gene TRBD1, 6 bases. The germline CDR1 and CDR2 sequences are MGHDK and SYGVNS. Trimming took off 6 bases at V and 4 bases at J, with 13 bases between the two ends. The CDR3 loop spans 14 amino acids. CDR3 coding DNA: TGTGCCAGCAGCGACCGACAGGCAAATCAGCCCCAGCATTTT. Its protein is CASSDRQANQPQHF.

The chain recombines TRBV5-1 with TRBJ2-3; 10 bases are a match to TRBD2. Germline CDR1 SGHRS, CDR2 YFSETQ. The trim removed 0 bases at V and 3 bases at J, leaving 7 bases unmatched. The CDR3 contains 17 residues. The CDR3 DNA is TGCGCCAGCAGCTTGGATGGTAGCGGGGGGACGACAGATACGCAGTATTTT. Translating gives CASSLDGSGGTTDTQYF. Together with reference TRBV5-1 and TRBJ2-3, the CDR3 gives the full variable domain: KAGVTQTPRYLIKTRGQQVTLSCSPISGHRSVSWYQQTPGQGLQFLFEYFSETQRNKGNFPGRFSGRQFSNSRSEMNVSTLELGDSALYLCASSLDGSGGTTDTQYFGPGTRLTVL.

This clone was observed a few times. The chain couples TRBV11-2 to TRBJ2-1; D gene ambiguous. This CDR3 has 13 residues. Germline CDR1 is SGHAT and CDR2 is FQNNGV. Trimming removed 5 bases from V and 6 bases from J, with 11 bases in between. CDR3 DNA sequence: TGTGCCAGCAGCCCCCGTCTTGGCAATGAGCAGTTCTTC. Residues: CASSPRLGNEQFF. The whole variable domain, remainder taken from reference TRBV11-2 and TRBJ2-1, is EAGVAQSPRYKIIEKRQSVAFWCNPISGHATLYWYQQILGQGPKLLIQFQNNGVVDDSQLPKDRFSAERLKGVDSTLKIQPAKLEDSAVYLCASSPRLGNEQFFGPGTRLTVL.

This clone was found once. The rearrangement uses TRBV19 and TRBJ2-7, with D perhaps TRBD1 (5 bases). This CDR3 is built from 14 residues. V was cut by 6 bases and J by 0 bases, with 12 bases left in between. The germline CDR1 and CDR2 sequences are LNHDA and SQIVND (reference sequence). The CDR3 sequence: CASSPDRNSYEQYV. The DNA of the CDR3 is TGTGCCAGTAGCCCTGACAGAAACTCCTACGAGCAGTACGTC.

The gene calls are TRBV15 and TRBJ2-1; 7 bases agree with TRBD2. The trim removed 0 bases at V and 1 base at J, leaving 18 bases unmatched. The CDR3 is made up of 21 amino acids. Germline assignment: CDR1 LNHNV and CDR2 YYDKDF (reference sequence). The CDR3 sequence: CATSRDFASGVKVRSYNEQFF. DNA of the CDR3: TGTGCCACCAGCAGAGATTTTGCCAGCGGGGTTAAAGTTCGGTCCTACAATGAGCAGTTCTTC.

This clone was observed a few times. The gene calls are TRBV21-1 and TRBJ1-2. TRBV21-1 is flagged as a pseudogene. The CDR3 length is 11 residues. The CDR3 here is CASSRSYGYTF. CDR3 DNA: TGTGCCAGCAGCAGAAGTTATGGCTACACCTTC.